This record looks at one TCR beta chain sequence and its context. These data are taken from a study of shared clonotypes between healthy human individuals. The overall study: A few men and two women, aged 18 to 49, were donors.

The protocol was immunoSEQ multiplex PCR, while the TCRdb copy is restricted to in-frame clones and leaves out a portion. The data show roughly 2,300,000 clones, under 95% seen once. The receptor comes from a man between 18 and 35 years old in good health. Some clones in this sample may be carry-over from other donors' samples. Source material: naive CD4+ T cells from PBMCs. Described subset: CD45RA+ positively selected.

In DNA, the CDR3 is TGTGCCAGCAGCCGCTTCGGACTAGGGGAATACAATGAGCAGTTCTTC. Its protein is CASSRFGLGEYNEQFF. V usage is TRBV5-6 and J usage is TRBJ2-1, with 7 bases fitting TRBD2. V was clipped by 4 bases and J by 4 bases; unmatched bases: 11. Germline V gives CDR1 SGHDT, CDR2 YYEEEE. The length of the CDR3 is 16 residues.